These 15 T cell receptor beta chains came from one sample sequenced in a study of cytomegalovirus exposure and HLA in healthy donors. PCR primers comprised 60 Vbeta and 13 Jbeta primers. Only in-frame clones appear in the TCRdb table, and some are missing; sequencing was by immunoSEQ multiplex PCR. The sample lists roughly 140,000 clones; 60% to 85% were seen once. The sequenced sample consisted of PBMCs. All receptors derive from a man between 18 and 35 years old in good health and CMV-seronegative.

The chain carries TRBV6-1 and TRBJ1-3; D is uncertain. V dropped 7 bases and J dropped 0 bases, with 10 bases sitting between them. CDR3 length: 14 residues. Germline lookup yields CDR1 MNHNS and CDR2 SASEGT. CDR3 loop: CASKLSYSGNTIYF. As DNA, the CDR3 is TGTGCCAGCAAATTGAGTTACTCTGGAAACACCATATATTTT.

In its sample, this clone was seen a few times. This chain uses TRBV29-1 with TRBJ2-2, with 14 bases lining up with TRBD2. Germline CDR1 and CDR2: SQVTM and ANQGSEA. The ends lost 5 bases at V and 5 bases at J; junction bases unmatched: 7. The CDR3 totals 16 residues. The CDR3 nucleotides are TGCAGCGTTCTCGGGACTAGCGGGAGAGGGACCGGGGAGCTGTTTTTT. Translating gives CSVLGTSGRGTGELFF.

DNA for the CDR3: TGTGCCAGCAGCCCGCGCCAGACTAGCGGGACGCCTACCGGGGAGCTGTTTTTT. This gives the protein CASSPRQTSGTPTGELFF. This chain joins TRBV14 and TRBJ2-2, with TRBD2 identical over 11 bases. This CDR3 contains 18 residues. Germline assignment: CDR1 SGHDN and CDR2 FVKESK. With V trimmed by 4 bases and J by 5 bases, 12 bases remained unmatched.

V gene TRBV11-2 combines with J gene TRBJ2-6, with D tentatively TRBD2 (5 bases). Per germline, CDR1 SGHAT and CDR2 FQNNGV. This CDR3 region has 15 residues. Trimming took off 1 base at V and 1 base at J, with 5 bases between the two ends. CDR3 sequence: CASSLAGSGANVLTF. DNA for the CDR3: TGTGCCAGCAGCTTAGCGGGGTCTGGGGCCAACGTCCTGACTTTC.

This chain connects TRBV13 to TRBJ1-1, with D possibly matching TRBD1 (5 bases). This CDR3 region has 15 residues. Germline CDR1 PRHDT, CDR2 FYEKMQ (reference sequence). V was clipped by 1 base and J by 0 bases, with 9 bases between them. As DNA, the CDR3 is TGTGCCAGCAGCTTAGTTGGGGGGATGAACACTGAAGCTTTCTTT. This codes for CASSLVGGMNTEAFF.

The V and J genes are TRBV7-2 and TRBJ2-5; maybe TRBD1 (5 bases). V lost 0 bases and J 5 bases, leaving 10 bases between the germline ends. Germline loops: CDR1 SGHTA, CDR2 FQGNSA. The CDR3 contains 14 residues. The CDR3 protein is CASSLAGAGETQYF. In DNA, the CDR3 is TGTGCCAGCAGCTTAGCAGGGGCAGGGGAGACCCAGTACTTC.

The CDR3 coding sequence is TGTGCCAGCAGTGACGGACTAGCGGGCTACTCCTACGAGCAGTACTTC. Translation gives CASSDGLAGYSYEQYF. J is TRBJ2-7 and V is TRBV2, with 11 bases aligning to TRBD2. V lost 3 bases, J lost 0 bases, and 4 bases stayed unmatched. Germline V gives CDR1 SNHLY, CDR2 FYNNEI. The CDR3 runs 16 residues.

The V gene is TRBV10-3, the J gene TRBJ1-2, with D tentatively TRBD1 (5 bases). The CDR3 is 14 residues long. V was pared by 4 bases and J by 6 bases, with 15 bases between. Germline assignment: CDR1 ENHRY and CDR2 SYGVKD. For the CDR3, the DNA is TGTGCCATCAGTGGGTCTGTCCAAGGGGATGGCTACACCTTC. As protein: CAISGSVQGDGYTF.

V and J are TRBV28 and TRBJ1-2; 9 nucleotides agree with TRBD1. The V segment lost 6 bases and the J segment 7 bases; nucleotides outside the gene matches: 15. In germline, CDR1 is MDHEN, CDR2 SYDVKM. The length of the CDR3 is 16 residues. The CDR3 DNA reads TGTGCCAGCAGCCGGGACAGGGTAGTAGGAGTAGTTGGCTACACCTTC. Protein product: CASSRDRVVGVVGYTF.

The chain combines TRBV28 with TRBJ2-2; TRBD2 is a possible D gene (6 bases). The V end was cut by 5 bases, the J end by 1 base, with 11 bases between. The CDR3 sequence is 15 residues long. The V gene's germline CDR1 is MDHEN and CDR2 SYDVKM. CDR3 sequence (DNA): TGTGCCAGCAGTCCGACTAGTTTGAACACCGGGGAGCTGTTTTTT. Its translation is CASSPTSLNTGELFF.

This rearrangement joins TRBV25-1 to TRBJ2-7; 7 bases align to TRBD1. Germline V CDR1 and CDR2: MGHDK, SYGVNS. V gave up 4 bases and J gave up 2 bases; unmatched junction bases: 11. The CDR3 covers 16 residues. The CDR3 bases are TGTGCCAGCAGTGGGGCCGGGACAGCCTCACCCTACGAGCAGTACTTC. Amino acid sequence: CASSGAGTASPYEQYF.

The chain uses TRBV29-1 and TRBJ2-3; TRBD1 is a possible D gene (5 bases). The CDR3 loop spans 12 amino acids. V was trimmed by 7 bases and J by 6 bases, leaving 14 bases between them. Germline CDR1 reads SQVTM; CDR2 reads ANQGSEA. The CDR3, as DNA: TGCAGCGCCCGGCAGGGATTGGATACGCAGTATTTT. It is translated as CSARQGLDTQYF.

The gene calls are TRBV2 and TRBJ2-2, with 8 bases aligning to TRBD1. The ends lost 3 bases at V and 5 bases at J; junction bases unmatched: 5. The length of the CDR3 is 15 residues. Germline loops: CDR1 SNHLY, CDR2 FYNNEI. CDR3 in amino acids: CASSDQGAGTGELFF. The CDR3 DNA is TGTGCCAGCAGTGATCAGGGGGCGGGGACCGGGGAGCTGTTTTTT.

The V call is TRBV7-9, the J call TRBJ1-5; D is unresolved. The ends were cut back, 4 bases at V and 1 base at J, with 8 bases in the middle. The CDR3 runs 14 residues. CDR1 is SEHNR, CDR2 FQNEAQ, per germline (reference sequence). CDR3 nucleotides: TGTGCCAGCAGCTCTACAGTGAGCAATCAGCCCCAGCATTTT. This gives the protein CASSSTVSNQPQHF.

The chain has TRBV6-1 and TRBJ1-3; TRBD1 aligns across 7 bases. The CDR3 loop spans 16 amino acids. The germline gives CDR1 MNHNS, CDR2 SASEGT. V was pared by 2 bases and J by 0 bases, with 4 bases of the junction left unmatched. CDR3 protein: CASSESDRTSGNTIYF. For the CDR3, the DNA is TGTGCCAGCAGTGAATCGGACAGGACCTCTGGAAACACCATATATTTT.